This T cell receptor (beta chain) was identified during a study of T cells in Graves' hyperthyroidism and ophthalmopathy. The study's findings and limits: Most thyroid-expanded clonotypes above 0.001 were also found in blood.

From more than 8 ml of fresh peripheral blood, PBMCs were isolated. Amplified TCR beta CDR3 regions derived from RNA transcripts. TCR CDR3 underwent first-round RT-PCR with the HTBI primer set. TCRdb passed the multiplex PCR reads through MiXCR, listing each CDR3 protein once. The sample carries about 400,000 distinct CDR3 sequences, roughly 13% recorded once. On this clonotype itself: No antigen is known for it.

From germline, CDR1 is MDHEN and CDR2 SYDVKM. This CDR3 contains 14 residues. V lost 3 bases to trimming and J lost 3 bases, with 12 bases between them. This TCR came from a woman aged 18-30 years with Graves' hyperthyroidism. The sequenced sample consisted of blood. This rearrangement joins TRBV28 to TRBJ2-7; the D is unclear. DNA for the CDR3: TGTGCCAGCAGTTTTAAGGAAAACGACTACGAGCAGTACTTC. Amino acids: CASSFKENDYEQYF.